This T cell receptor beta chain was observed in a study of T cells after yellow fever vaccination. Notes on the study in general: Although the secondary response was weaker, it peaked faster, at day 5 versus 15. Only a small proportion of the clonotypes turned up in both the CD4 and the CD8 compartments, likely arising from convergent recombination. High-abundance clonotypes from the bulk population could contaminate FACS-sorted repertoires.

The CDR3 length is 17 residues. J lost 2 bases, V lost 5 bases, and 13 bases had no gene match. Germline V gene sequence: CDR1 MNHEY, CDR2 SMNVEV (reference sequence). This clonotype was seen ten or more times. Its cognate antigen is unknown. The authors made TCR cDNA by 5'RACE template switching, adding a universal primer site and UMIs. TCRdb analysed the 5' RACE reads with MiXCR anew, one entry per CDR3 protein. Of roughly 310,000 distinct CDR3 sequences in the sample, approximately 3.9% are singletons; the top ten hold less than 25%. This TCR was sampled from a young man who received the YFV17D yellow fever vaccine. The rearrangement links TRBV27 to TRBJ2-3; 7 bases match TRBD2. Source: PBMCs, taken on the day of the yellow fever booster vaccination. The CDR3 sequence is CASSPSRWSGVTDTQYF. The CDR3 coding sequence is TGTGCCAGCAGTCCCTCCCGGTGGAGCGGGGTCACAGATACGCAGTATTTT.